Listed here are 30 T cell receptor beta chains from one sample, sequenced in a study of blood T cell repertoires in COVID-19. TCRdb keeps only in-frame clones here, not all; method: immunoSEQ multiplex PCR. The sample comprises about 58,000 clones, about 84% of which are singletons, and roughly 4.3% rests with the top ten. Sample: peripheral blood. These receptors were taken from a man between 35 and 55 years old with active COVID-19.

This chain links TRBV5-1 with TRBJ2-1; D might be TRBD2 (6 bases). The CDR3 is 18 residues long. Germline V CDR1 and CDR2: SGHRS, YFSETQ. V lost 0 bases and J lost 4, with 20 bases in between. The chain's CDR3 is CASSLVGLGGAPYNEQFF. DNA of the CDR3: TGCGCCAGCAGCTTGGTCGGTCTTGGCGGGGCCCCATACAATGAGCAGTTCTTC.

In its sample, this clone was seen once. The V gene is TRBV5-1, the J gene TRBJ1-4, with D uncertain. Trimming left V 2 bases short and J 0 bases short, with 11 bases between. Germline CDR1 SGHRS, CDR2 YFSETQ. The CDR3 is 16 residues long. CDR3 nucleotide sequence: TGCGCCAGCAGCTTTGAAGGGAGGCCAACTAATGAAAAACTGTTTTTT. Protein: CASSFEGRPTNEKLFF.

The rearrangement uses TRBV23-1 and TRBJ1-2; 7 bases are a match to TRBD1. TRBV23-1 is labeled an ORF, and its function is uncertain. The CDR3 is made up of 15 amino acids. V trimming: 6 bases; J trimming: 5 bases; junction bases outside the gene matches: 12. The CDR3 is CASRQGFASLYGYTF. CDR3 in DNA: TGCGCCAGCAGACAGGGGTTCGCCTCGTTATATGGCTACACCTTC.

This rearrangement joins TRBV2 to TRBJ1-4; D is undetermined. The CDR3 has 15 amino acids. V shed 6 bases and J shed 4 bases, with 15 bases lying between them. Looked up from germline, CDR1 is SNHLY and CDR2 is FYNNEI. CDR3 residues: CASSPGGEGNEKLFF. The CDR3 nucleotides are TGTGCCAGCAGCCCAGGTGGTGAGGGTAATGAAAAACTGTTTTTT.

This chain connects TRBV27 to TRBJ2-1, with TRBD2 matching over 12 bases. V shed 5 bases and J 2 bases; nucleotides not matched to a gene: 4. This CDR3 spans 16 amino acids. Germline V gives CDR1 MNHEY, CDR2 SMNVEV (reference sequence). The CDR3: CASSPLAGGTYNEQFF. The CDR3 DNA is TGTGCCAGCAGTCCACTAGCGGGAGGAACCTACAATGAGCAGTTCTTC.

DNA for the CDR3: TGTGCCAGCAGCCAAGGTACAGGGGGCCGATCAAAAAACACCATATATTTT. It yields the protein CASSQGTGGRSKNTIYF. V gene TRBV3-1 (or the pseudogene TRBV3-2) combines with J gene TRBJ1-3, with TRBD1 matching over 9 bases. J gave up 6 bases and V 1 base, and 10 bases lay outside the gene matches. There are 17 residues in the CDR3. Germline assignment: CDR1 LGHDT and CDR2 YNNKEL (reference sequence).

The chain recombines TRBV12-3 or TRBV12-4 with TRBJ2-3; D not resolved. V gave up 5 bases and J gave up 2 bases, with 2 bases separating them. CDR3 size: 11 residues. The CDR3 is CASSLTDTQYF. The CDR3 region has the DNA TGTGCCAGCAGTCTCACAGATACGCAGTATTTT.

V usage is TRBV30 and J usage is TRBJ2-5; D is possibly TRBD2 (7 bases). V lost 6 bases and J lost 4, with 15 bases in between. CDR3 size: 13 residues. Germline lookup yields CDR1 GTSNPN and CDR2 SVGIG (reference sequence). CDR3 nucleotide sequence: TGTGCCTGCCAAAAGGGGGGGTCAGAGACCCAGTACTTC. The encoded protein is CACQKGGSETQYF.

The rearrangement joins TRBV10-3 to TRBJ1-3; maybe TRBD1 (5 bases). The CDR3 is 15 residues long. V was clipped by 0 bases and J by 2 bases, with 8 bases between them. Germline V gene sequence: CDR1 ENHRY, CDR2 SYGVKD. CDR3 sequence (DNA): TGTGCCATCAGTGAGTCCGGGGGGGCTGGAAACACCATATATTTT. Amino acid sequence: CAISESGGAGNTIYF.

This chain links TRBV27 with TRBJ2-7; 12 bases agree with TRBD2. This CDR3 is built from 16 residues. CDR1 is MNHEY and CDR2 is SMNVEV in the germline V gene (reference sequence). V lost 5 bases to trimming and J lost 1 base; unmatched junction nucleotides: 6. The DNA of the CDR3 is TGTGCCAGCAGTCTGCGGACTAGCGGGATTTCCTACGAGCAGTACTTC. Translated, it gives CASSLRTSGISYEQYF.

This clone was detected a few times. This chain links TRBV4-1 with TRBJ1-2; 7 bases are a match to TRBD1. Germline V gene sequence: CDR1 MGHRA, CDR2 YSYEKL. CDR3 length: 16 residues. J was trimmed by 2 bases and V by 4 bases; bases with no gene match: 10. In DNA form, the CDR3 reads TGCGCCAGCAGCCTCCCTACGGGGACAGCGAACTATGGCTACACCTTC. Translation gives CASSLPTGTANYGYTF.

The chain joins TRBV3-1 (or the pseudogene TRBV3-2) to TRBJ2-7; D is ambiguous. CDR3 size: 14 residues. Germline V gene data show CDR1 as LGHDT and CDR2 as YNNKEL (reference sequence). The germline V and J ends were trimmed by 0 bases and 0 bases, with 6 bases remaining between them. CDR3 protein: CASSQDLRSYEQYF. The CDR3 nucleotides are TGTGCCAGCAGCCAAGATCTGCGCTCCTACGAGCAGTACTTC.

V and J are TRBV11-2 and TRBJ2-1; TRBD1 aligns across 10 bases. This CDR3 contains 17 residues. J was trimmed by 9 bases and V by 4 bases; bases with no gene match: 15. The germline V gene encodes CDR1 SGHAT and CDR2 FQNNGV. Here the CDR3 DNA reads TGTGCCAGCAGCTCACTGCGGGGACAGGGGCCTTGGGGTGAGCAGTTCTTC. This encodes CASSSLRGQGPWGEQFF.

The chain is built from TRBV19 and TRBJ1-2; no reliable D call. Germline-derived CDR1 and CDR2 are LNHDA and SQIVND (reference sequence). The V gene lost 7 bases and the J gene lost 8 bases, with 17 bases spanning the gap. The CDR3 totals 13 residues. In nucleotides, the CDR3 is TGTGCCAGTACCAAATCGAGAAATCACGGCTACACCTTC. It translates to CASTKSRNHGYTF.

In this sample, this clone turned up once. This chain joins TRBV7-9 and TRBJ2-1; the D gene is possibly TRBD1 (6 bases). Trimming took 10 bases from V and 4 from J, leaving 11 bases between them. The CDR3 totals 12 residues. The germline gives CDR1 SEHNR, CDR2 FQNEAQ (reference sequence). The CDR3, as DNA: TGTGCCATCGCGACAGGATACAATGAGCAGTTCTTC. This gives the protein CAIATGYNEQFF.

The chain joins TRBV19 to TRBJ1-2, with D possibly matching TRBD1 (5 bases). Trimming took off 1 base at V and 3 bases at J, with 9 bases between the two ends. This CDR3 spans 14 amino acids. Germline CDR1 is LNHDA and CDR2 is SQIVND (reference sequence). This CDR3 is CASSIVPRDYGYTF. CDR3 coding DNA: TGTGCCAGTAGTATAGTCCCCAGGGACTATGGCTACACCTTC.

This chain links TRBV4-1 with TRBJ2-7; tentative D call: TRBD2 (6 bases). Trimming pared 4 bases from V and 5 bases from J, leaving 18 bases between. CDR3 length equals 15 residues. The germline V gene has CDR1 MGHRA and CDR2 YSYEKL. The CDR3 DNA is TGCGCCAGCAGCCCCGGGGGAGGACTCGGGGACGAGCAGTACTTC. Its protein is CASSPGGGLGDEQYF.

The chain employs TRBV6-5 and TRBJ1-2; unclear D gene. CDR3 length equals 14 residues. Trimming stripped 1 base from V and 0 bases from J, with 6 bases between. CDR1 is MNHEY and CDR2 is SVGAGI in the germline V gene. The CDR3 DNA reads as TGTGCCAGCAGTTACTTATCCCCTAACTATGGCTACACCTTC. Protein: CASSYLSPNYGYTF.

The gene calls are TRBV5-1 and TRBJ2-5, with D perhaps TRBD1 (6 bases). The length of the CDR3 is 15 residues. With 7 bases removed from V and 1 base from J, the gap between germline ends came to 17 bases. The V gene's germline CDR1 is SGHRS and CDR2 YFSETQ. The CDR3 sequence: CASAQGHRIQETQYF. The CDR3 DNA follows: TGCGCCAGCGCACAGGGACATCGGATCCAAGAGACCCAGTACTTC.

The chain is built from TRBV29-1 and TRBJ2-5; D gene unclear. Germline CDR1 is SQVTM and CDR2 is ANQGSEA. This CDR3 is built from 12 residues. Trimming took 2 bases from V and 11 from J, leaving 15 bases between them. CDR3 sequence: CSVEFPGPQQYF. The CDR3 coding sequence is TGCAGCGTTGAATTTCCGGGTCCCCAACAGTACTTC.

This clone was counted at least ten times. The V gene is TRBV29-1, the J gene TRBJ2-5, with D possibly matching TRBD2 (5 bases). The CDR3 is 12 residues long. V dropped 5 bases and J dropped 4 bases, with 11 bases sitting between them. CDR1 and CDR2 (germline): SQVTM, ANQGSEA. The CDR3 reads CSVPGLGETQYF. CDR3 in DNA: TGCAGCGTTCCTGGACTGGGAGAGACCCAGTACTTC.

The chain carries TRBV4-1 and TRBJ2-2; TRBD2 agrees at 7 bases. Germline V CDR1 and CDR2: MGHRA, YSYEKL. The CDR3 consists of 15 residues. V was clipped by 4 bases and J by 5 bases; unmatched bases: 7. CDR3 in amino acids: CASSLRLAATGELFF. DNA of the CDR3: TGCGCCAGCAGCCTCCGACTAGCAGCAACCGGGGAGCTGTTTTTT.

The gene calls are TRBV7-8 and TRBJ1-2; 8 bases fit TRBD1. J gave up 8 bases and V 3 bases, and 14 bases lay outside the gene matches. The germline V gene encodes CDR1 SGHVS and CDR2 FQNEAQ. CDR3 length: 16 residues. The CDR3, as DNA: TGTGCCAGCAGCTTCTTCGAAGGACAGGGAGTGGCGGGCTACACCTTC. It yields the protein CASSFFEGQGVAGYTF.

The genes are TRBV12-3 or TRBV12-4 and TRBJ1-1, with a possible D match to TRBD1 (6 bases). The CDR3 runs to 12 residues. Deletions cut 6 bases from V and 8 bases from J, with 13 bases between. The CDR3 DNA is TGTGCCAGCAGGGCGGGGGCGGTGGAAGCTTTCTTT. This sequence encodes CASRAGAVEAFF.

The chain links TRBV5-1 to TRBJ2-1, with D unresolved. CDR1 and CDR2 from the germline V gene are SGHRS and YFSETQ. V lost 1 base and J lost 5, with 4 bases in between. The CDR3 is 12 amino acids. CDR3: CASSLTDNEQFF. The CDR3 DNA sequence: TGCGCCAGCAGCTTGACGGACAATGAGCAGTTCTTC.

This chain links TRBV6-1 with TRBJ1-5, with 9 bases lining up with TRBD1. The V segment lost 2 bases and the J segment 5 bases; nucleotides outside the gene matches: 13. The germline CDR1 and CDR2 sequences are MNHNS and SASEGT. This CDR3 comprises 18 residues. The CDR3 sequence is CASSEPSFTGGLHQPQHF. CDR3 DNA sequence: TGTGCCAGCAGTGAACCATCATTCACAGGGGGCTTACATCAGCCCCAGCATTTT.

This clone has only one observation. The V and J genes are TRBV7-9 and TRBJ2-2; 7 bases are a match to TRBD2. The V gene end was trimmed by 5 bases and the J gene end by 7 bases; junction bases not matched to a gene: 13. There are 16 residues in the CDR3. Germline V gene lookup returns CDR1 SEHNR and CDR2 FQNEAQ (reference sequence). The CDR3, as DNA: TGTGCCAGCAGCCCGGCCGGGACTCCGGGGGGCGGGGAGCTGTTTTTT. It encodes CASSPAGTPGGGELFF.

The chain carries TRBV28 and TRBJ2-1; 10 positions match TRBD2. V lost 6 bases, J lost 9 bases, and 8 bases stayed unmatched. This CDR3 has 14 amino acids. Germline V CDR1 and CDR2: MDHEN, SYDVKM. Here the CDR3 reads CASRLAGGRAEQFF. For the CDR3, the DNA is TGTGCCAGCAGATTAGCGGGAGGCAGAGCTGAGCAGTTCTTC.

The chain is built from TRBV5-6 and TRBJ2-1, with 15 nucleotides matching TRBD2. CDR1 and CDR2 (germline): SGHDT, YYEEEE. The CDR3 is made up of 15 amino acids. J gave up 7 bases and V 4 bases, and 3 bases lay outside the gene matches. CDR3 DNA: TGTGCCAGCAGCGTGGGGACTAGCGGGAGGAATGAGCAGTTCTTC. As protein: CASSVGTSGRNEQFF.

The rearrangement uses TRBV19 and TRBJ2-7; 9 bases line up with TRBD1. CDR3 size: 14 residues. Germline trimming cut 5 bases from V and 2 bases from J; bases unmatched to any gene: 4. From germline, CDR1 is LNHDA and CDR2 SQIVND (reference sequence). CDR3 bases: TGTGCCAGTAGTCCTACAGGGGGCGCCTACGAGCAGTACTTC. The encoded protein is CASSPTGGAYEQYF.